These T cell receptor beta chains were read from a single sample in a study of shared clonotypes between healthy human individuals. Using immunoSEQ multiplex PCR, the repertoire was profiled, and TCRdb retains in-frame clones only, with some absent. The sample records some 1 million clones, about 80% being singletons. The material sequenced was memory CD4+ T cells sorted from blood. The receptors originated from a man aged 18 to 29 in good health. The CDR3 runs from the conserved cysteine through the conserved F or W. The D gene is left open where the match is weak. Size values are once, few and many counts, or a class for expanded clones, and some rows have none.

>TRBV9|few|NA|TRBJ2-3
CASSVAFGDTQYF
TGTGCCAGCAGCGTAGCTTTTGGTGATACGCAGTATTTT
>TRBV6-1|NA|NA|TRBJ2-7
CASRTGQSYEQYF
TGTGCCAGCAGAACCGGACAGTCCTACGAGCAGTACTTC
>TRBV19|NA|NA|TRBJ2-5
CASSINAGRETQYF
TGTGCCAGTAGTATTAATGCAGGGCGGGAGACCCAGTACTTC
>TRBV5-1|NA|NA|TRBJ1-2
CASSYSGTDSGYTF
TGCGCCAGCAGCTATTCCGGGACGGACTCTGGCTACACCTTC
>TRBV5-4|NA|NA|TRBJ2-5
CASSLDSLETQYF
TGTGCCAGCAGCCTCGATAGTTTAGAGACCCAGTACTTC
>TRBV6-5|NA|NA|TRBJ2-2
CASTSPHGAGELFF
TGTGCCAGCACCTCCCCCCACGGGGCCGGGGAGCTGTTTTTT
>TRBV6-1|few|NA|TRBJ2-7
CASSGALRGHEQYF
TGTGCCAGCAGTGGTGCACTCAGGGGCCACGAGCAGTACTTC
>TRBV27|once|NA|TRBJ2-7
CASSPWARDEQYF
TGTGCCAGCAGCCCGTGGGCTCGGGACGAGCAGTACTTC
>TRBV10-3|NA|TRBD1|TRBJ1-1
CAIRDTGAEAFF
TGTGCCATCAGGGACACAGGGGCTGAAGCTTTCTTT
>TRBV6-1|NA|TRBD1|TRBJ2-7
CASTQTGISYEQYF
TGTGCCAGCACCCAGACAGGGATCTCCTACGAGCAGTACTTC
>TRBV9|NA|NA|TRBJ2-2
CASSVGFNTGELFF
TGTGCCAGCAGCGTCGGATTTAACACCGGGGAGCTGTTTTTT
>TRBV5-4|NA|NA|TRBJ2-4
CASSFQDRAKNIQYF
TGTGCCAGCAGCTTTCAGGACAGAGCCAAAAACATTCAGTACTTC
>TRBV2|NA|NA|TRBJ2-7
CASKPNYEQYF
TGTGCCAGCAAGCCGAACTACGAGCAGTACTTC
>TRBV4-3|once|TRBD1|TRBJ1-6
CASSQETGGNSPLHF
TGCGCCAGCAGCCAAGAAACAGGGGGTAATTCACCCCTCCACTTT
>TRBV4-1|NA|TRBD2|TRBJ2-7
CASSITSGNHYEQYF
TGCGCCAGCAGCATAACTAGCGGGAATCATTACGAGCAGTACTTC
>TRBV6-6|NA|TRBD2|TRBJ2-3
CASSYPLAGTSDTQYF
TGTGCCAGCAGTTACCCCCTAGCGGGAACGTCAGATACGCAGTATTTT
>TRBV28|NA|NA|TRBJ1-5
CASRGIQPQHF
TGTGCCAGCAGGGGGATCCAGCCCCAGCATTTT
>TRBV9|few|NA|TRBJ1-3
CASSVTAFSGNTIYF
TGTGCCAGCAGCGTAACGGCCTTCTCTGGAAACACCATATATTTT
>TRBV6-5|NA|NA|TRBJ2-1
CASGGQATSYNEQFF
TGTGCCAGCGGGGGGCAGGCGACTTCCTACAATGAGCAGTTCTTC
>TRBV27|NA|TRBD2|TRBJ2-7
CASSLSTGLGVYEQYF
TGTGCCAGCAGTTTATCGACGGGACTAGGAGTCTACGAGCAGTACTTC
>TRBV6-5|NA|NA|TRBJ1-2
CASSYSSFQESDGYTF
TGTGCCAGCAGTTACTCCTCATTTCAGGAGTCGGATGGCTACACCTTC
>TRBV28|NA|NA|TRBJ1-3
CASSTTDSGNTIYF
TGTGCCAGCAGTACGACAGACTCTGGAAACACCATATATTTT